This T cell receptor (beta chain) comes out of a study of blood T cell repertoires in COVID-19 (TCRdb year 2020). Broadly, across the study: Samples from collaborators originated in the United States, Italy and Spain and spanned both the acute and convalescent phases of COVID-19. The prospective study material was composed of cDNA or gDNA derived from T cells, B-cell-depleted T cells, or PBMCs. The dataset comprised deeply sampled blood TCRbeta repertoires from subjects exposed to, actively infected with, or recovered from COVID-19. A freely available public database, intended as a resource for researchers studying the immune response to SARS-CoV-2, is where the repertoires were released. Samples came from the ongoing ImmuneRACE study (first 160 participants) plus 1,254 subjects from 6 global collaborators. Sample metadata almost always included a de-identified subject ID, COVID-19 status, age in years and sex. Where available, HLA class I and class II types were obtained from metadata supplied by the sample provider rather than from assay-based typing.

In Seattle, one collaborating source enrolled patients while the infection was active and tracked those patients longitudinally over the course of disease. Whole blood was collected in K2EDTA tubes by collaborating institutions according to the institutions' own protocols. For TCRbeta analysis, collaborators shipped samples as frozen whole blood, isolated PBMCs, or DNA extracted from either of those sample types. The germline V gene (reference sequence) specifies LNHNV as CDR1 and YYDKDF as CDR2. The CDR3 numbers 18 residues from cysteine through phenylalanine. The only DNA kept is the CDR3, 54 bases in frame from the first base. Here V drops 1 base and J drops 7 bases, and the junction holds 14 bases not matched to any gene. Beyond this particular receptor, the publication reports: The quantity of clinical and demographic metadata differed by source and by participant and was supplied without curation.

The immunoSEQ Assay, a bias-controlled multiplex PCR, was used to amplify TCRbeta CDR3 regions from genomic DNA. The published analysis was carried out like this. The number of nucleated cells in each sample was estimated by amplification of reference gene primers within the assay. To quantify the absolute abundance of each unique TCRbeta CDR3 rearrangement, sequence reads were collapsed and filtered. For each sample, productive Simpson clonality was calculated as the square root of Simpson's diversity index over productive rearrangements. TCRdb limited this immuneACCESS table to in-frame rearrangements with V and J called. A share of clones is missing; checked studies link under half to unresolved V genes, and the rest is unexplained. V, J and clone size derive from that table, while D and trimming were established from the DNA sequence. The sample has approximately 290,000 clones on record, about 89% of them singletons. The ten largest clones add up to approximately 2% of the sample.

Worth noting for this clone: Its binding antigen is unknown. Within one base of it there is no much larger clone, and no base qualities were kept.

The sequencing input was peripheral blood. The receptor was isolated from a woman younger than 45 with COVID-19, enrolled during active disease. The rearranged chain carries TRBV15 and TRBJ2-1, with 9 central nucleotides matching TRBD2. The CDR3 protein: CATSRVGASGIRRNEQFF. The sequenced DNA: TGTGCCACCAGCAGAGTTGGTGCTAGCGGGATCAGGAGGAATGAGCAGTTCTTC.